The 26 T cell receptor beta chains below all came from one sample that was sequenced in a study of pediatric ulcerative colitis. The assay was immunoSEQ multiplex PCR, and TCRdb's table has in-frame clones only and misses some. The sample lists around 65,000 clones, over 65% occurring once. The sample comprised blood. Receptors originate from a boy between 10 and 17 years old with moderate ulcerative colitis.

There are a few counts of this clone. The chain has TRBV5-1 and TRBJ2-7; no reliable D call. The CDR3 contains 12 residues. Germline V gene lookup returns CDR1 SGHRS and CDR2 YFSETQ. V lost 6 bases and J 0 bases, leaving 7 bases between the germline ends. The CDR3 sequence is CASTGSSYEQYF. In DNA form, the CDR3 reads TGCGCCAGCACGGGTAGCTCCTACGAGCAGTACTTC.

The rearrangement joins TRBV7-9 to TRBJ1-5, with D unclear. The germline V gene has CDR1 SEHNR and CDR2 FQNEAQ (reference sequence). CDR3 length: 15 amino acids. V shed 5 bases and J shed 0 bases, with 11 bases lying between them. The CDR3 DNA is TGTGCCAGCAGCCCTATCACTGCTAGCAATCAGCCCCAGCATTTT. Its protein product is CASSPITASNQPQHF. The whole variable domain, filled in from reference TRBV7-9 and TRBJ1-5, reads DTGVSQNPRHKITKRGQNVTFRCDPISEHNRLYWYRQTLGQGPEFLTYFQNEAQLEKSRLLSDRFSAERPKGSFSTLEIQRTEQGDSAMYLCASSPITASNQPQHFGDGTRLSIL.

The chain recombines TRBV6-5 with TRBJ2-3; D is possibly TRBD1 (7 bases). The CDR3 sequence is 14 residues long. The ends were cut back, 6 bases at V and 9 bases at J, with 19 bases in the middle. The germline V gene encodes CDR1 MNHEY and CDR2 SVGAGI. DNA of the CDR3: TGTGCCAGCAGACAATTATCAGGGGGGAACACGCAGTATTTT. Protein sequence: CASRQLSGGNTQYF.

This clone came up a few times. This chain uses TRBV5-5 with TRBJ1-2; 7 bases align to TRBD1. V lost 0 bases, J lost 4 bases, and 9 bases stayed unmatched. This CDR3 is built from 16 residues. Germline V CDR1 and CDR2: SGHKS, YYEKEE (reference sequence). CDR3 nucleotides: TGTGCCAGCAGCTTGGTGGGTAGGGGGCGCAGCTATGGCTACACCTTC. Its protein is CASSLVGRGRSYGYTF.

The J gene is TRBJ2-1, the V gene TRBV4-1; 15 nucleotides agree with TRBD2. Germline loops: CDR1 MGHRA, CDR2 YSYEKL. V trimming: 8 bases; J trimming: 0 bases; junction bases outside the gene matches: 20. This CDR3 spans 22 amino acids. CDR3 in amino acids: CASRRRGSSGTSGRSSYNEQFF. In DNA, the CDR3 is TGCGCCAGCCGTCGAAGAGGGTCATCCGGGACTAGCGGGAGGTCCTCCTACAATGAGCAGTTCTTC.

The chain couples TRBV2 to TRBJ1-2; D is possibly TRBD1 (5 bases). Germline loops: CDR1 SNHLY, CDR2 FYNNEI. The CDR3 is made up of 13 amino acids. V dropped 6 bases and J dropped 4 bases, with 12 bases sitting between them. This CDR3 is CASRVGLFYGYTF. For the CDR3, the DNA is TGTGCCAGCAGGGTGGGACTGTTCTATGGCTACACCTTC.

This chain links TRBV27 with TRBJ1-2; 8 nucleotides line up with TRBD1. The V gene's germline CDR1 is MNHEY and CDR2 SMNVEV (reference sequence). Losses at the gene ends were 6 bases for V and 7 bases for J; bases not matched to a gene: 4. This CDR3 region has 12 residues. CDR3 coding DNA: TGTGCCAGCAGCAAGACAGGGGTTGGCTACACCTTC. Amino acids: CASSKTGVGYTF.

The chain combines TRBV7-7 with TRBJ2-7, with TRBD1 matching 8 bases. CDR1 and CDR2 (germline): SSHAT, FNYEAQ (reference sequence). Trimming at V came to 4 bases and at J to 5 bases, leaving 4 bases not matched to a gene. The CDR3 consists of 13 residues. The CDR3 DNA sequence: TGTGCCAGCAGCTCAGACAGGGGCGACGAGCAGTACTTC. It translates to CASSSDRGDEQYF.

In its sample, this clone was seen once. J is TRBJ2-7 and V is TRBV7-8, with a tentative D call TRBD1 (6 bases). V lost 3 bases, J lost 2 bases, and 11 bases lay in between. This CDR3 contains 14 residues. CDR1 is SGHVS and CDR2 is FQNEAQ in the germline V gene. CDR3 sequence reads: CASSFTGKTYEQYF. CDR3 in DNA: TGTGCCAGCAGCTTTACAGGGAAAACCTACGAGCAGTACTTC.

The chain links TRBV5-4 to TRBJ2-7; D gene ambiguous. The V gene lost 4 bases and the J gene lost 3 bases, with 8 bases spanning the gap. Germline values: CDR1 SGHNT, CDR2 YYREEE (reference sequence). This CDR3 is built from 12 residues. The CDR3 DNA reads as TGTGCCAGCAGCGTGGACCGCTACGAGCAGTACTTC. Translation: CASSVDRYEQYF.

This sequence joins TRBV5-4 and TRBJ2-2; unclear D gene. The length of the CDR3 is 17 residues. Germline V gene sequence: CDR1 SGHNT, CDR2 YYREEE (reference sequence). The V and J ends lost 0 bases and 1 base respectively, with 13 bases between them. This CDR3 is CASSLESPRLNTGELFF. The CDR3 DNA is TGTGCCAGCAGCTTGGAGTCCCCTAGATTGAACACCGGGGAGCTGTTTTTT.

This clone was detected only once. The rearrangement joins TRBV5-1 to TRBJ2-3; possibly TRBD1 or TRBD2 for D (6 bases each). The V and J ends lost 2 bases and 2 bases respectively, with 9 bases between them. The CDR3 covers 14 residues. Germline assignment: CDR1 SGHRS and CDR2 YFSETQ. The CDR3 loop is CASSFSGATDTQYF. The CDR3 nucleotides read TGCGCCAGCAGCTTCTCGGGGGCCACAGATACGCAGTATTTT.

The chain links TRBV5-1 to TRBJ1-4; TRBD1 aligns across 8 bases. After removal of 4 bases from V and 4 bases from J, the junction contained 6 bases not matched to a gene. Per the germline V gene, CDR1 is SGHRS and CDR2 is YFSETQ. This CDR3 contains 15 residues. CDR3 DNA: TGCGCCAGCAGCATGGGGACAGGATTTAATGAAAAACTGTTTTTT. Protein product: CASSMGTGFNEKLFF.

A single count supports this clone. The chain has TRBV29-1 and TRBJ1-6, with D possibly TRBD1 on 5 matching bases. Germline assignment: CDR1 SQVTM and CDR2 ANQGSEA. The CDR3 loop spans 13 amino acids. V lost 4 bases to trimming and J lost 10 bases, with 14 bases between them. The CDR3: CSVGRGIGSPLHF. The CDR3 DNA reads TGCAGCGTTGGGCGGGGGATTGGGTCACCCCTCCACTTT.

This clone showed up just a few times. This chain connects TRBV30 to TRBJ1-4; 7 bases align to TRBD1. V was pared by 5 bases and J by 7 bases, with 4 bases of the junction left unmatched. Germline loops: CDR1 GTSNPN, CDR2 SVGIG (reference sequence). The CDR3 loop spans 12 amino acids. CDR3 DNA: TGTGCCTGGCAAAGGGACAGTGAAAAACTGTTTTTT. Translating gives CAWQRDSEKLFF.

The chain carries TRBV7-9 and TRBJ1-2, with D possibly matching TRBD1 (6 bases). The CDR3 is made up of 13 amino acids. Deletions cut 3 bases from V and 8 bases from J, with 13 bases between. The germline V gene encodes CDR1 SEHNR and CDR2 FQNEAQ (reference sequence). The CDR3 is CASSFPGGGGYTF. In DNA form, the CDR3 reads TGTGCCAGCAGCTTTCCCGGGGGCGGGGGCTACACCTTC.

V usage is TRBV10-3 and J usage is TRBJ2-7, with TRBD2 identical over 11 bases. The V gene's germline CDR1 is ENHRY and CDR2 SYGVKD. This CDR3 contains 19 residues. J gave up 7 bases and V 3 bases, and 20 bases lay outside the gene matches. CDR3 protein: CAISDPGTPRTSGSREQYF. The CDR3, as DNA: TGTGCCATCAGTGATCCCGGGACACCTCGGACTAGCGGGTCTAGAGAGCAGTACTTC.

This clone was recorded a few times. The J gene is TRBJ2-1, the V gene TRBV28; 8 bases are shared with TRBD2. V trimming: 4 bases; J trimming: 7 bases; junction bases outside the gene matches: 9. The CDR3 has 15 residues. CDR1 is MDHEN and CDR2 is SYDVKM in the germline V gene. The CDR3 region has the DNA TGTGCCAGCAGTTCACCGGGACTAGTCATAAATGAGCAGTTCTTC. Its translation is CASSSPGLVINEQFF.

The chain links TRBV5-6 to TRBJ2-7, with 7 nucleotides matching TRBD1. The V segment lost 4 bases and the J segment 4 bases; nucleotides outside the gene matches: 8. Germline CDR1 reads SGHDT; CDR2 reads YYEEEE. The CDR3 covers 14 residues. DNA of the CDR3: TGTGCCAGCAGCCCGAGTTACAGGGGATACGAGCAGTACTTC. It codes for CASSPSYRGYEQYF.

The chain is built from TRBV4-1 and TRBJ2-1; the D gene is possibly TRBD1 (6 bases). With 3 bases removed from V and 4 bases from J, the gap between germline ends came to 13 bases. The CDR3 loop spans 15 amino acids. CDR1 and CDR2 from the germline V gene are MGHRA and YSYEKL. The CDR3, as DNA: TGCGCCAGCAGCCACCGGACAGATAATTACAATGAGCAGTTCTTC. Protein sequence: CASSHRTDNYNEQFF.

This clone was picked up a small number of times. This chain connects TRBV29-1 to TRBJ1-2, with 7 bases fitting TRBD1. Germline V gene sequence: CDR1 SQVTM, CDR2 ANQGSEA. V lost 7 bases to trimming and J lost 2 bases; unmatched junction nucleotides: 4. This CDR3 is built from 12 residues. The CDR3 sequence is CSGTGGNYGYTF. In nucleotides, the CDR3 is TGCAGCGGGACAGGTGGGAACTATGGCTACACCTTC.

The chain recombines TRBV6-5 with TRBJ1-3, with a possible D match to TRBD1 (6 bases). CDR3 length: 15 residues. The V and J ends lost 6 bases and 3 bases respectively, with 15 bases between them. Germline V lookup: CDR1 MNHEY, CDR2 SVGAGI. The CDR3 sequence: CASSLQGTVGNTIYF. The CDR3 DNA reads TGTGCCAGCAGCCTCCAGGGGACGGTTGGAAACACCATATATTTT.

V usage is TRBV10-2 and J usage is TRBJ1-3; D is possibly TRBD1 (5 bases). The CDR3 length is 16 residues. Germline lookup yields CDR1 WSHSY and CDR2 SAAADI. The germline V and J ends were trimmed by 6 bases and 0 bases, with 15 bases remaining between them. The CDR3 nucleotides are TGCGCCAGCAGCGGCGGACACCCGAGCTCTGGAAACACCATATATTTT. Protein: CASSGGHPSSGNTIYF.

This clone came up once. The chain has TRBV18 and TRBJ1-2; unclear D gene. V was cut by 3 bases and J by 5 bases, with 13 bases left in between. This CDR3 region has 14 residues. Germline V lookup: CDR1 KGHSH, CDR2 LQKENI. The CDR3 DNA is TGTGCCAGCTCACCGCGGCGGGAACTATATGGCTACACCTTC. Translation gives CASSPRRELYGYTF.

This clone was recorded a few times. The rearrangement joins TRBV5-1 to TRBJ1-1; possible D gene TRBD1, 5 bases. Trimming shortened V by 2 bases and J by 7 bases, and 18 bases separated the two germline ends. The CDR3 spans 15 residues. Germline V gene sequence: CDR1 SGHRS, CDR2 YFSETQ. In DNA form, the CDR3 reads TGCGCCAGCAGCTTTTTCAGGGCTTCGGGTCATGAAGCTTTCTTT. Protein product: CASSFFRASGHEAFF.

This clone appeared once. The V gene is TRBV6-6, the J gene TRBJ2-1, with D perhaps matching TRBD1 or TRBD2 (5 bases each). The CDR3 sequence is 15 residues long. Germline V gene sequence: CDR1 MNHNY, CDR2 SVGAGI (reference sequence). V lost 6 bases, J lost 5 bases, and 17 bases lay in between. The CDR3 DNA reads TGTGCCAGCAGCTATCTGGGGGACGGAGACAATGAGCAGTTCTTC. Translating it yields CASSYLGDGDNEQFF.